The 32 T cell receptor beta chains below come from one sample, sequenced in a study of T cell responses to AZD1222 COVID-19 vaccine. The table came from immunoSEQ multiplex PCR; TCRdb's copy has only in-frame clones and leaves some out. This repertoire shows over 100,000 clones, about 89% found once; its top ten account for approximately 7.9%. The material sequenced was peripheral blood, taken on day 0 of AZD1222 vaccination. These receptors were obtained from an adult in good health.

This clone was seen a handful of times. The CDR3 spells CASSESRTAGGARKDNEQFF. For the CDR3, the DNA is TGCGCCAGCAGTGAGTCGAGGACGGCGGGAGGGGCTCGTAAGGACAATGAGCAGTTCTTC. The chain has TRBV10-1 and TRBJ2-1; 9 bases fit TRBD2. The CDR3 extends over 20 amino acids. Germline V gives CDR1 WNHNN, CDR2 SYGVQD (reference sequence). Trimming at V came to 0 bases and at J to 5 bases, leaving 17 bases not matched to a gene.

The CDR3 DNA reads as TGTGCCAGCAGCTTAGAGGGTCGGTCCTATAATTCACCCCTCCACTTT. It translates to CASSLEGRSYNSPLHF. The rearrangement uses TRBV7-6 and TRBJ1-6; D unresolved. The CDR3 length is 16 residues. Germline loops: CDR1 SGHVS, CDR2 FNYEAQ. V lost 1 base, J lost 1 base, and 8 bases lay in between.

This clone was observed once. This rearrangement joins TRBV19 to TRBJ1-5; D is uncertain. V was pared by 5 bases and J by 7 bases, with 12 bases between. This CDR3 is built from 13 residues. Germline lookup yields CDR1 LNHDA and CDR2 SQIVND (reference sequence). CDR3 bases: TGTGCCAGTAGTTCAGGCCCCGGGCAGCCCCAGCATTTT. As protein: CASSSGPGQPQHF.

In nucleotides, the CDR3 is TGTGCCACGAGGACAGGGCGAGATCAGCCCCAGCATTTT. Translated: CATRTGRDQPQHF. This chain uses TRBV10-3 with TRBJ1-5; 8 bases map to TRBD1. CDR1 is ENHRY, CDR2 SYGVKD, per germline. After removal of 10 bases from V and 5 bases from J, the junction contained 7 bases not matched to a gene. This CDR3 region has 13 residues.

The chain has TRBV19 and TRBJ1-5; no clear D gene. This CDR3 contains 14 residues. Germline V gene data show CDR1 as LNHDA and CDR2 as SQIVND (reference sequence). Trimming shortened V by 7 bases and J by 2 bases, and 12 bases separated the two germline ends. The DNA of the CDR3 is TGTGCCAGTACCTTGGACGGGCGCAATCAGCCCCAGCATTTT. Residues: CASTLDGRNQPQHF.

The rearrangement joins TRBV12-3 or TRBV12-4 to TRBJ2-2; D ambiguous. V was clipped by 4 bases and J by 3 bases, with 6 bases between them. The CDR3 contains 13 residues. The CDR3 DNA reads as TGTGCCAGCAGTTCCCCCTACACCGGGGAGCTGTTTTTT. This gives the protein CASSSPYTGELFF.

V and J are TRBV19 and TRBJ1-6; 8 nucleotides align to TRBD1. V lost 4 bases, J lost 9 bases, and 8 bases stayed unmatched. The germline V gene has CDR1 LNHDA and CDR2 SQIVND (reference sequence). The CDR3 is made up of 15 amino acids. This CDR3 reads CASSTDRGVGSPLHF. DNA for the CDR3: TGTGCCAGTAGTACCGACAGGGGTGTTGGTTCACCCCTCCACTTT.

CDR3 DNA: TGCGCCAGCAGCCTCCGGGACAGGGTTGATGAGCAGTTCTTC. Amino acid sequence: CASSLRDRVDEQFF. The chain employs TRBV4-1 and TRBJ2-1; 9 nucleotides align to TRBD1. Per germline, CDR1 MGHRA and CDR2 YSYEKL. The V gene end was trimmed by 4 bases and the J gene end by 8 bases; junction bases not matched to a gene: 6. This CDR3 region has 14 residues.

The chain carries TRBV19 and TRBJ1-1; D gene unclear. This CDR3 spans 17 amino acids. V lost 1 base and J 1 base, leaving 16 bases between the germline ends. Germline V gives CDR1 LNHDA, CDR2 SQIVND (reference sequence). The CDR3 bases are TGTGCCAGTAGTATAGGGATCCGAATGAATTCGAACACTGAAGCTTTCTTT. This gives the protein CASSIGIRMNSNTEAFF.

The gene calls are TRBV5-6 and TRBJ2-7; D perhaps matches TRBD1 (5 bases). Per the germline V gene, CDR1 is SGHDT and CDR2 is YYEEEE. The V end lost 1 base, the J end lost 2 bases, and 7 bases lay between the germline ends. The CDR3 totals 13 residues. This CDR3 reads CASSLLGPYEQYF. CDR3 sequence (DNA): TGTGCCAGCAGCTTGCTGGGGCCCTACGAGCAGTACTTC.

V and J are TRBV7-2 and TRBJ1-3; D perhaps matches TRBD1 (6 bases). The V end was cut by 6 bases, the J end by 0 bases, with 21 bases between. The CDR3 consists of 18 residues. Germline loops: CDR1 SGHTA, CDR2 FQGNSA. The CDR3 nucleotides are TGTGCCAGCAGACCAGTCCCGGGCAGGGGAGGCTCTGGAAACACCATATATTTT. Translating it yields CASRPVPGRGGSGNTIYF.

The rearrangement joins TRBV7-9 to TRBJ1-5; TRBD1 matches 7 bases. This CDR3 has 14 amino acids. J gave up 9 bases and V 5 bases, and 10 bases lay outside the gene matches. Germline V gene lookup returns CDR1 SEHNR and CDR2 FQNEAQ (reference sequence). CDR3: CASSHSGGGAPQHF. DNA for the CDR3: TGTGCCAGCAGCCACTCAGGGGGTGGGGCGCCCCAGCATTTT.

The chain employs TRBV27 and TRBJ2-1; no clear D. Trimming removed 3 bases from V and 5 bases from J, with 11 bases in between. The germline V gene encodes CDR1 MNHEY and CDR2 SMNVEV (reference sequence). This CDR3 is 14 amino acids long. CDR3 amino acids: CASSLSRQNNEQFF. For the CDR3, the DNA is TGTGCCAGCAGTTTGTCCCGGCAGAACAATGAGCAGTTCTTC.

The chain combines TRBV3-1 (or the pseudogene TRBV3-2) with TRBJ2-3; 13 nucleotides line up with TRBD2. J lost 0 bases, V lost 2 bases, and 5 bases had no gene match. Germline V gene lookup returns CDR1 LGHDT and CDR2 YNNKEL (reference sequence). The CDR3 sequence is 18 residues long. The CDR3 loop reads CASSQYGTSGTSTDTQYF. The CDR3 DNA follows: TGTGCCAGCAGCCAATACGGGACTAGCGGGACTAGCACAGATACGCAGTATTTT.

V and J are TRBV11-2 and TRBJ1-3; D ambiguous. The ends were cut back, 3 bases at V and 0 bases at J, with 3 bases in the middle. The CDR3 contains 13 residues. In germline, CDR1 is SGHAT, CDR2 FQNNGV. The CDR3 sequence: CASSLSSGNTIYF. The CDR3 bases are TGTGCCAGCAGCTTGAGCTCTGGAAACACCATATATTTT.

This clone is a singleton in its sample. The V and J genes are TRBV2 and TRBJ1-3; D uncertain. This CDR3 has 14 residues. Trimming left V 3 bases short and J 9 bases short, with 15 bases between. The germline V gene encodes CDR1 SNHLY and CDR2 FYNNEI. The CDR3 coding sequence is TGTGCCAGCAGTGAGGGCGGGGAGAGGAGCACCATATATTTT. It is translated as CASSEGGERSTIYF. The entire variable domain, with the rest obtained from reference TRBV2 and TRBJ1-3, is as follows: EPEVTQTPSHQVTQMGQEVILRCVPISNHLYFYWYRQILGQKVEFLVSFYNNEISEKSEIFDDQFSVERPDGSNFTLKIRSTKLEDSAMYFCASSEGGERSTIYFGEGSWLTVV.

V usage is TRBV7-8 and J usage is TRBJ1-2; no definite D call. Trimming removed 5 bases from V and 6 bases from J, with 13 bases in between. CDR1 and CDR2 from the germline V gene are SGHVS and FQNEAQ. The CDR3 covers 13 residues. For the CDR3, the DNA is TGTGCCAGCAGCGTTGGGGTAGGGAATGGCTACACCTTC. It codes for CASSVGVGNGYTF.

The gene calls are TRBV2 and TRBJ2-7, with D possibly matching TRBD2 (6 bases). The CDR3 sequence is 15 residues long. Germline V gives CDR1 SNHLY, CDR2 FYNNEI. V lost 4 bases and J lost 2, with 15 bases in between. CDR3 DNA sequence: TGTGCCAGCAGTGTCTCCGGACTACCAACCTACGAGCAGTACTTC. Its translation: CASSVSGLPTYEQYF.

The rearrangement joins TRBV7-6 to TRBJ1-1; possibly TRBD1 for D (6 bases). Trimming removed 5 bases from V and 3 bases from J, with 19 bases in between. CDR3 size: 16 residues. The germline V gene encodes CDR1 SGHVS and CDR2 FNYEAQ. The DNA of the CDR3 is TGTGCCAGCAGCCCACCGGGACCAACAGGGTACACTGAAGCTTTCTTT. As protein: CASSPPGPTGYTEAFF.

The V call is TRBV12-5, the J call TRBJ1-4; TRBD1 matches at 7 bases. The CDR3 has 15 residues. The V segment lost 1 base and the J segment 7 bases; nucleotides outside the gene matches: 6. Germline-derived CDR1 and CDR2 are LGHNT and FRNRAP. CDR3 nucleotides: TGTGCTAGTGGTTTGGGGGACAGTAAGGGTGAAAAACTGTTTTTT. It is translated as CASGLGDSKGEKLFF. Drawing the rest from reference TRBV12-5 and TRBJ1-4, the complete variable domain is DARVTQTPRHKVTEMGQEVTMRCQPILGHNTVFWYRQTMMQGLELLAYFRNRAPLDDSGMPKDRFSAEMPDATLATLKIQPSEPRDSAVYFCASGLGDSKGEKLFFGSGTQLSVL.

V usage is TRBV12-3 or TRBV12-4 and J usage is TRBJ2-1; 8 positions match TRBD2. The CDR3 length is 13 residues. The V and J ends lost 8 bases and 2 bases, in that order; junction bases with no gene match: 2. The CDR3 protein is CASDSGAYNEQFF. DNA for the CDR3: TGTGCCAGCGATAGCGGGGCCTACAATGAGCAGTTCTTC.

Written as DNA, the CDR3 is TGTGCCAGCAGCCACAGGACAGGGGGCCCCAATCAGCCCCAGCATTTT. It codes for CASSHRTGGPNQPQHF. The rearrangement joins TRBV5-8 to TRBJ1-5; TRBD1 agrees at 11 bases. The CDR3 consists of 16 residues. CDR1 and CDR2 (germline): SGHTS, YDEGEE. The V and J ends lost 4 bases and 3 bases, in that order; junction bases with no gene match: 6. The full variable domain, its missing parts supplied by reference TRBV5-8 and TRBJ1-5, is EAGVTQSPTHLIKTRGQQATLRCSPISGHTSVYWYQQALGLGLQFLLWYDEGEERNRGNFPPRFSGRQFPNYSSELNVNALELEDSALYLCASSHRTGGPNQPQHFGDGTRLSIL.

The chain employs TRBV5-4 and TRBJ2-5; weak D call: TRBD2 (5 bases). V dropped 4 bases and J dropped 2 bases, with 12 bases sitting between them. Germline CDR1 reads SGHNT; CDR2 reads YYREEE (reference sequence). The CDR3 covers 14 residues. In nucleotides, the CDR3 is TGTGCCAGCAGCCTAGGTCGGGGACAAGAGACCCAGTACTTC. This encodes CASSLGRGQETQYF.

This clone was counted between two and nine times. V is TRBV18 and J is TRBJ2-2, with D hard to call. V was clipped by 3 bases and J by 7 bases, with 15 bases between them. CDR1 KGHSH and CDR2 LQKENI come from the germline V gene. This CDR3 contains 15 residues. Here the CDR3 DNA reads TGTGCCAGCTCACCCCCCTGGAGCAGTCACGGGGAGCTGTTTTTT. Translated, it gives CASSPPWSSHGELFF.

The chain recombines TRBV20-1 with TRBJ2-1, with D hard to call. The V gene lost 3 bases and the J gene lost 7 bases, with 13 bases spanning the gap. This CDR3 region has 13 residues. The germline V gene encodes CDR1 DFQATT and CDR2 SNEGSKA (reference sequence). CDR3 amino acids: CSASRASRNEQFF. DNA of the CDR3: TGCAGTGCTAGTCGAGCGTCCAGGAATGAGCAGTTCTTC.

This chain joins TRBV10-1 and TRBJ1-3; D is uncertain. Germline V gene data show CDR1 as WNHNN and CDR2 as SYGVQD (reference sequence). V was pared by 3 bases and J by 4 bases, with 10 bases between. The CDR3 has 14 residues. The CDR3 DNA reads TGCGCCAGCAGTGATGGCCAGGCCGGAAACACCATATATTTT. Encoded protein: CASSDGQAGNTIYF.

The V and J genes are TRBV29-1 and TRBJ1-1; perhaps TRBD1 as D (6 bases). The germline V gene encodes CDR1 SQVTM and CDR2 ANQGSEA. Between the trimmed V and J ends, which lost 7 bases and 4 bases, there was a span of 13 bases. CDR3 length equals 12 residues. The CDR3 coding sequence is TGCAGCGCAGAAGGGGGTATCACTGAAGCTTTCTTT. This translates into CSAEGGITEAFF.

The V and J genes are TRBV10-2 and TRBJ2-7, with D unclear. The CDR3 is 13 residues long. Deletions cut 7 bases from V and 0 bases from J, with 10 bases between. Germline CDR1 and CDR2: WSHSY and SAAADI. The CDR3 here is CASMRPSSYEQYF. The CDR3 bases are TGCGCCAGCATGCGGCCGAGCTCCTACGAGCAGTACTTC.

This sequence joins TRBV4-2 and TRBJ1-4; no clear D. Germline V CDR1 and CDR2: LGHNA, YNFKEQ. The CDR3 length is 13 residues. The V end was cut by 0 bases, the J end by 5 bases, with 4 bases between. DNA of the CDR3: TGTGCCAGCAGCCAAGAGCTGAATGAAAAACTGTTTTTT. As protein: CASSQELNEKLFF.

The rearrangement joins TRBV19 to TRBJ1-2; a weak D match, TRBD1 (6 bases). Germline-derived CDR1 and CDR2 are LNHDA and SQIVND (reference sequence). Trimming left V 10 bases short and J 3 bases short, with 15 bases between. This CDR3 spans 13 amino acids. CDR3 amino acids: CATQRAGDYGYTF. The CDR3 nucleotides read TGTGCCACCCAAAGGGCAGGGGACTATGGCTACACCTTC.

The chain is built from TRBV5-6 and TRBJ2-5; 8 bases agree with TRBD1. Per the germline V gene, CDR1 is SGHDT and CDR2 is YYEEEE. CDR3 length: 15 amino acids. V shed 4 bases, J shed 5 bases, and the junction held 10 bases outside the gene matches. The CDR3 nucleotides read TGTGCCAGCAGCGGGACGGACAGGGCTAGGGAGACCCAGTACTTC. Its protein is CASSGTDRARETQYF.

This chain connects TRBV13 to TRBJ1-2; TRBD1 aligns across 11 bases. This CDR3 is built from 16 residues. V lost 5 bases, J lost 4 bases, and 9 bases stayed unmatched. Germline V gene lookup returns CDR1 PRHDT and CDR2 FYEKMQ (reference sequence). CDR3 in DNA: TGTGCCAGCAGCACGAGGTCAGGACAGGGGGCCTATGGCTACACCTTC. Translating gives CASSTRSGQGAYGYTF.